This T cell receptor beta chain was captured by sequencing in a study of T cells in tuberculosis. Study context: Sequenced TCRs come from CD1B-GMM tetramer-binding T cells.

The assay was immunoSEQ multiplex PCR, and TCRdb's table has in-frame clones only and misses some. This table has about 88,000 clones, roughly 90% appearing once. Concerning this clone itself: The sample contains more than one DNA sequence encoding this CDR3.

Cells were sorted from thawed PBMC rested overnight and stained with GMM-loaded CD1B tetramer, viability dye and anti-CD3. The lipid loaded on the CD1B tetramers was C32 glucose monomycolate from Rhodococcus equi. PBMC for tetramer sorting were first depleted of CD14-expressing monocytes. From each donor, about 100,000 tetramer-negative cells were sorted. The CDR3 covers 14 residues. Deletions cut 6 bases from V and 1 base from J, with 11 bases between. Per the germline V gene, CDR1 is SGHDT and CDR2 is YYEEEE. This TCR derives from an adult woman with latent tuberculosis. The chain recombines TRBV5-6 with TRBJ1-3; no firm D call. Sequenced: CD1b-GMM tetramer-negative cells sorted from PBMCs. CDR3 bases: TGTGCCAGCATAAGACGGAGGTCTGGAAACACCATATATTTT. Encoded protein: CASIRRRSGNTIYF.